This T cell receptor beta chain comes out of a study of cytomegalovirus exposure and HLA in healthy donors. Study-wide results and caveats: Available immune exposure information was restricted to CMV serostatus only.

PCR was performed using 60 Vbeta and 13 Jbeta primers. Here immunoSEQ multiplex PCR was the method, and the copy in TCRdb shows in-frame clones only, minus some. The table lists over 75,000 clones, around nine tenths of them singletons. With respect to this clone: Its antigen is currently unknown.

The CDR3 sequence is 15 residues long. Germline lookup yields CDR1 SGHNT and CDR2 YYREEE (reference sequence). Trimming cost V 4 bases and J 3 bases, with 14 bases left between them. The sequencing input was PBMCs. The chain employs TRBV5-4 and TRBJ2-1; D perhaps matches TRBD2 (6 bases). This TCR was sampled from a man aged 25-40 years in good health and CMV-seropositive. This CDR3 reads CASSSTSQVYNEQFF. The CDR3 region has the DNA TGTGCCAGCAGCAGTACTAGCCAAGTCTACAATGAGCAGTTCTTC. Looking up the rest from reference TRBV5-4 and TRBJ2-1 gives the full variable domain: ETGVTQSPTHLIKTRGQQVTLRCSSQSGHNTVSWYQQALGQGPQFIFQYYREEENGRGNFPPRFSGLQFPNYSSELNVNALELDDSALYLCASSSTSQVYNEQFFGPGTRLTVL.